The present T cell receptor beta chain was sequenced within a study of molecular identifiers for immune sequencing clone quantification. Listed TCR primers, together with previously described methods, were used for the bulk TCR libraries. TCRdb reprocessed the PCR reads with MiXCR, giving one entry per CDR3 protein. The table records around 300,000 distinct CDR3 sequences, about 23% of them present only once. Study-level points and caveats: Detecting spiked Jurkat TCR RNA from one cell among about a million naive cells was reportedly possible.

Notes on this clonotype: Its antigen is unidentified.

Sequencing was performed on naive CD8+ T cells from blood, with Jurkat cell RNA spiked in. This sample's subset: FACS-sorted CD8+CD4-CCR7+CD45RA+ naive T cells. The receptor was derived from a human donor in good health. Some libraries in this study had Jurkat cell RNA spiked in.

The CDR3 loop is CASSETGDAYSPLHF. The CDR3 bases are TGTGCCAGCAGTGAAACAGGAGACGCATATTCACCCCTCCACTTT. This chain links TRBV6-1 with TRBJ1-6, with D possibly matching TRBD1 (5 bases). Germline lookup yields CDR1 MNHNS and CDR2 SASEGT. V was clipped by 2 bases and J by 8 bases, with 13 bases between them. This CDR3 is built from 15 residues.